This T cell receptor (beta chain) derives from a study of identical twins. All of the donors were Caucasians in good health. Germline V lookup: CDR1 SGHVS, CDR2 FQNEAQ. The CDR3 loop spans 12 amino acids. Template switching, a step in the protocol, added a universal primer site, and cDNA carried unique molecular identifiers. TCRdb independently ran MiXCR on the 5' RACE reads; one entry per CDR3 protein. The repertoire holds approximately 700,000 distinct CDR3 sequences, with approximately 6.1% as singletons. General study points: Models underestimated out-of-frame TCR alpha sharing in monozygotic twins.

The sample holds many counts of this clonotype. Its specificity is not known. A read error may account for a junction end that differs from germline. The rearrangement joins TRBV7-8 to TRBJ2-1; 12 nucleotides align to TRBD1. Material for sequencing was naive T cells sorted from blood. The sequence was obtained from a man between 18 and 29 years old in good health. CDR3 nucleotide sequence: TGTGCCAGCAGCTACCGGGACAGGGGGCTGCTCTTC. It encodes CASSYRDRGLLF.